Listed here are 4 T cell receptor beta chains from one sample, sequenced in a study of beta chain features in type 1 diabetes. Every bit of the isolated RNA underwent reverse transcription, so sequencing read expressed TCRB transcripts. Libraries were prepared by immunoSEQ multiplex PCR; TCRdb keeps only in-frame clonotypes and omits some of them. The sample contains a few hundred thousand clones, 9.6% of which appear only once. Sequenced: naive CD4+ T cells from blood. These receptors were obtained from a woman aged 18-29 years in good health.

This clone was found a few times. The chain employs TRBV5-1 and TRBJ2-7; D perhaps matches TRBD1 (6 bases). V lost 4 bases to trimming and J lost 0 bases, with 20 bases between them. This CDR3 has 17 residues. Germline V CDR1 and CDR2: SGHRS, YFSETQ. The CDR3 here is CASSGASTGQVSYEQYF. The CDR3 DNA reads as TGCGCCAGCAGCGGGGCCTCTACGGGACAAGTCTCCTACGAGCAGTACTTC.

This clone came up a few times. The chain carries TRBV6-5 and TRBJ2-1, with 7 bases lining up with TRBD2. This CDR3 comprises 13 residues. Germline V gives CDR1 MNHEY, CDR2 SVGAGI. V lost 6 bases, J lost 10 bases, and 9 bases stayed unmatched. The CDR3 DNA follows: TGTGCCAGCAGCCTCGGGGGGTCTGGAGAGCAGTTCTTC. It specifies CASSLGGSGEQFF.

Concerning this clone: This specimen includes other DNA sequences encoding the same CDR3. This chain joins TRBV30 and TRBJ2-7; D is possibly TRBD1 (5 bases). This CDR3 has 12 amino acids. Germline-derived CDR1 and CDR2 are GTSNPN and SVGIG (reference sequence). V dropped 4 bases and J dropped 1 base, with 8 bases sitting between them. The CDR3 DNA sequence: TGTGCCTGGACCTCAGGGTCCTACGAGCAGTACTTC. Its translation: CAWTSGSYEQYF. Supplemented by reference TRBV30 and TRBJ2-7, the full variable domain reads SQTIHQWPATLVQPVGSPLSLECTVEGTSNPNLYWYRQAAGRGLQLLFYSVGIGQISSEVPQNLSASRPQDRQFILSSKKLLLSDSGFYLCAWTSGSYEQYFGPGTRLTVT.

This clone was recorded a few times. This sample includes further DNA sequences coding for the same CDR3. The rearrangement uses TRBV5-1 and TRBJ2-7; 13 nucleotides agree with TRBD2. The ends lost 3 bases at V and 2 bases at J; junction bases unmatched: 2. Germline-derived CDR1 and CDR2 are SGHRS and YFSETQ. The CDR3 contains 15 residues. The CDR3 here is CASSSGLAGAYEQYF. The DNA of the CDR3 is TGCGCCAGCAGCTCAGGACTAGCGGGAGCCTACGAGCAGTACTTC.